Presented here are 20 T cell receptor beta chains from one specimen sequenced in a study of early T cells in non-severe SARS-CoV-2 infection. TCRdb re-called the 5' RACE reads through MiXCR, storing one row per CDR3 protein. This sample has some 16,000 distinct CDR3 sequences, with roughly 5% found just once. The specimen was whole blood. These receptors were obtained from an adult who was a healthcare worker with PCR-confirmed SARS-CoV-2 infection or an uninfected control (not recorded which).

Ten or more counts support this clonotype. The CDR3 DNA reads TGCAGTGCCGCGGGGGGCAATGAGCAGTTCTTC. Translated, it gives CSAAGGNEQFF. The chain couples TRBV20-1 to TRBJ2-1; 8 bases agree with TRBD2. After removal of 6 bases from V and 6 bases from J, the junction contained 1 base not matched to a gene. Germline CDR1 DFQATT, CDR2 SNEGSKA (reference sequence). The CDR3 extends over 11 amino acids.

The V call is TRBV5-1, the J call TRBJ2-7, with TRBD1 matching 7 bases. CDR1 and CDR2 (germline): SGHRS, YFSETQ. The CDR3 runs 14 residues. With V trimmed by 2 bases and J by 2 bases, 4 bases remained unmatched. The CDR3 spells CASSLPGQTYEQYF. CDR3 nucleotides: TGCGCCAGCAGCTTACCGGGACAGACCTACGAGCAGTACTTC. Full variable domain (remainder filled in from reference TRBV5-1 and TRBJ2-7): KAGVTQTPRYLIKTRGQQVTLSCSPISGHRSVSWYQQTPGQGLQFLFEYFSETQRNKGNFPGRFSGRQFSNSRSEMNVSTLELGDSALYLCASSLPGQTYEQYFGPGTRLTVT.

This clonotype was picked up many times. The chain employs TRBV27 and TRBJ1-2, with 7 positions matching TRBD1. The length of the CDR3 is 17 residues. Germline values: CDR1 MNHEY, CDR2 SMNVEV (reference sequence). V shed 5 bases, J shed 1 base, and the junction held 13 bases outside the gene matches. The CDR3 DNA sequence: TGTGCCAGCAGTCTCAAATGGGGAGGGGGCATTAACTATGGCTACACCTTC. It is translated as CASSLKWGGGINYGYTF.

This clonotype has at least ten counts. The rearrangement uses TRBV27 and TRBJ2-1; 14 nucleotides align to TRBD2. The length of the CDR3 is 16 residues. Trimming took 6 bases from V and 8 from J; bases not matched to a gene: 9. CDR1 and CDR2 (germline): MNHEY, SMNVEV (reference sequence). CDR3 sequence: CASSRGTSGSWDEQFF. The CDR3, as DNA: TGTGCCAGCAGCCGCGGGACTAGCGGGAGTTGGGATGAGCAGTTCTTC.

In its sample, this clonotype ranks as medium-sized. This chain connects TRBV12-3 or TRBV12-4 to TRBJ2-3, with D hard to call. V was shortened by 7 bases and J by 2 bases, with 7 bases between the two germline ends. This CDR3 contains 12 residues. CDR3 bases: TGTGCCAGCACGCGGAACACAGATACGCAGTATTTT. The encoded protein is CASTRNTDTQYF.

The chain joins TRBV29-1 to TRBJ1-1; tentatively, D is TRBD1 (6 bases). CDR1 is SQVTM and CDR2 is ANQGSEA in the germline V gene. V gave up 4 bases and J gave up 4 bases, with 19 bases separating them. The CDR3 spans 15 residues. Here the CDR3 DNA reads TGCAGCGTTGTAGTACAGGGAAGAAAAGCCACTGAAGCTTTCTTT. This translates into CSVVVQGRKATEAFF.

This chain uses TRBV18 with TRBJ1-1; 8 bases match TRBD1. CDR1 KGHSH and CDR2 LQKENI come from the germline V gene. V shed 8 bases and J 0 bases; nucleotides not matched to a gene: 5. The length of the CDR3 is 14 residues. CDR3 amino acids: CASAEGQVNTEAFF. The CDR3 DNA sequence: TGTGCCAGCGCTGAGGGACAGGTGAACACTGAAGCTTTCTTT.

This clonotype rates as medium-sized (0.01 to 0.1%). The chain recombines TRBV20-1 with TRBJ2-3; 14 nucleotides line up with TRBD2. V trimming: 3 bases; J trimming: 4 bases; junction bases outside the gene matches: 9. From germline, CDR1 is DFQATT and CDR2 SNEGSKA (reference sequence). The length of the CDR3 is 17 residues. CDR3 residues: CSASLGTSGSSADTQYF. The CDR3 DNA follows: TGCAGTGCTAGTCTCGGGACTAGCGGGAGTTCGGCAGATACGCAGTATTTT.

This clonotype was seen many times. Here the CDR3 DNA reads TGTGCCAGCAGCCAAGCGGGAGTTTCCACGTATACGCAGTATTTT. Amino acids: CASSQAGVSTYTQYF. The rearrangement joins TRBV7-2 to TRBJ2-3, with 8 bases aligning to TRBD2. CDR1 is SGHTA, CDR2 FQGNSA, per germline. The CDR3 has 15 residues. Germline trimming cut 5 bases from V and 7 bases from J; bases unmatched to any gene: 11. The complete variable domain, with remaining parts taken from reference TRBV7-2 and TRBJ2-3, reads GAGVSQSPSNKVTEKGKDVELRCDPISGHTALYWYRQSLGQGLEFLIYFQGNSAPDKSGLPSDRFSAERTGGSVSTLTIQRTQQEDSAVYLCASSQAGVSTYTQYFGPGTRLTVL.

This clonotype was detected many times. The DNA for the CDR3 is TGTGCCAGCAGCTCGGGACAGGGAAACTATGGCTACACCTTC. Translated: CASSSGQGNYGYTF. The V gene is TRBV5-4, the J gene TRBJ1-2; 9 bases are shared with TRBD1. J lost 2 bases, V lost 3 bases, and 2 bases had no gene match. There are 14 residues in the CDR3. CDR1 and CDR2 from the germline V gene are SGHNT and YYREEE (reference sequence).

This clonotype was seen many times. V gene TRBV29-1 combines with J gene TRBJ2-3; the D is unclear. Germline-derived CDR1 and CDR2 are SQVTM and ANQGSEA. The CDR3 covers 12 residues. Trimming pared 7 bases from V and 5 bases from J, leaving 13 bases between. The CDR3 nucleotides are TGCAGCGCAGGACGGGCACGAGATACGCAGTATTTT. Translated, it gives CSAGRARDTQYF.

In its sample, this clonotype was seen many times. This chain uses TRBV5-1 with TRBJ2-3; 9 nucleotides line up with TRBD2. Germline V CDR1 and CDR2: SGHRS, YFSETQ. The CDR3 totals 17 residues. V was pared by 0 bases and J by 4 bases, with 9 bases of the junction left unmatched. CDR3 nucleotide sequence: TGCGCCAGCAGCTTGGAACCCGGCGGGAGGGATTCAGATACGCAGTATTTT. Translated: CASSLEPGGRDSDTQYF.

This clonotype has just a few counts. The rearrangement joins TRBV6-1 to TRBJ2-1, with D possibly being TRBD1 (6 bases). The germline V gene has CDR1 MNHNS and CDR2 SASEGT. V was shortened by 1 base and J by 2 bases, with 9 bases between the two germline ends. The CDR3 is 15 residues long. The CDR3 nucleotides are TGTGCCAGCAGTGAAGTGACAGGCCCCTACAATGAGCAGTTCTTC. Protein sequence: CASSEVTGPYNEQFF.

The rearrangement joins TRBV10-3 to TRBJ1-1; no reliable D call. V lost 2 bases and J lost 6, with 7 bases in between. Germline values: CDR1 ENHRY, CDR2 SYGVKD. CDR3 length: 12 amino acids. The CDR3 protein is CAISERMAEAFF. DNA for the CDR3: TGTGCCATCAGTGAGAGGATGGCTGAAGCTTTCTTT.

The sample holds a few counts of this clonotype. In nucleotides, the CDR3 is TGCAGTGCTTCCTCGAGAGATACGCAGTATTTT. Its translation: CSASSRDTQYF. The rearrangement uses TRBV20-1 and TRBJ2-3, with D hard to call. Germline loops: CDR1 DFQATT, CDR2 SNEGSKA (reference sequence). V was pared by 5 bases and J by 5 bases, with 8 bases between. The CDR3 consists of 11 residues.

This clonotype is termed medium-sized (0.01 to 0.1%). This chain joins TRBV7-9 and TRBJ2-1, with TRBD2 identical over 9 bases. Germline lookup yields CDR1 SEHNR and CDR2 FQNEAQ (reference sequence). After removal of 6 bases from V and 7 bases from J, the junction contained 4 bases not matched to a gene. The CDR3 is 13 amino acids. CDR3 bases: TGTGCCAGCAGTATAGCGGGAGCAAATGAGCAGTTCTTC. Protein: CASSIAGANEQFF.

The V and J genes are TRBV28 and TRBJ1-1; D is possibly TRBD1 (6 bases). The CDR3 is 12 amino acids. V was trimmed by 5 bases and J by 4 bases, leaving 8 bases between them. CDR1 MDHEN and CDR2 SYDVKM come from the germline V gene. The DNA for the CDR3 is TGTGCCAGCAGTACAGGGCCCACTGAAGCTTTCTTT. It encodes CASSTGPTEAFF. The full variable domain, in which reference TRBV28 and TRBJ1-1 provide the parts outside the CDR3, is DVKVTQSSRYLVKRTGEKVFLECVQDMDHENMFWYRQDPGLGLRLIYFSYDVKMKEKGDIPEGYSVSREKKERFSLILESASTNQTSMYLCASSTGPTEAFFGQGTRLTVV.

This clonotype came up a few times. This sequence may be a read error, since a much larger clone differs from it by one base. The chain carries TRBV6-6 and TRBJ2-7; 7 bases match TRBD1. There are 14 residues in the CDR3. The germline CDR1 and CDR2 sequences are MNHNY and SVGAGI (reference sequence). J lost 5 bases, V lost 4 bases, and 8 bases had no gene match. The DNA of the CDR3 is TGTGCCAGCAGTTCCCCGACAGGGTTGAACGAGCAGTACGTC. It encodes CASSSPTGLNEQYV.

The V gene is TRBV7-6, the J gene TRBJ2-4, with D tentatively TRBD1 or TRBD2 (6 bases each). V lost 1 base and J 9 bases, leaving 10 bases between the germline ends. The germline CDR1 and CDR2 sequences are SGHVS and FNYEAQ. The CDR3 length is 13 residues. DNA for the CDR3: TGTGCCAGCAGCTTAGAGGAGGGGGGCATTCAGTACTTC. Amino acid sequence: CASSLEEGGIQYF.

This clonotype has at least ten counts. V gene TRBV15 combines with J gene TRBJ1-2; D is possibly TRBD1 (5 bases). CDR1 and CDR2 (germline): LNHNV, YYDKDF (reference sequence). The CDR3 consists of 15 residues. Trimming cost V 1 base and J 5 bases, with 14 bases left between them. The CDR3 here is CATSRARDRGYGYTF. The CDR3 DNA follows: TGTGCCACCAGCAGAGCCCGGGACCGAGGATATGGCTACACCTTC.